This T cell receptor (beta chain) appears in the sequencing data of a study of monozygotic twins with inflammatory bowel disease. Per the germline V gene, CDR1 is LNHNV and CDR2 is YYDKDF (reference sequence). The CDR3 loop spans 17 amino acids. Using the 5' RACE reads, TCRdb records one entry per CDR3 protein without DNA. The sample's table shows 350,000 to 500,000 distinct CDR3 sequences. J is TRBJ2-3 and V is TRBV15; no DNA is available, so the TRBD2 call from TCRdb remains unchecked. This receptor was obtained from a human donor with ulcerative colitis or Crohn's disease, or a healthy co-twin of an affected twin (not recorded which). Sequences were obtained from blood. The CDR3 reads CATSRDRTSARTDTQYF.